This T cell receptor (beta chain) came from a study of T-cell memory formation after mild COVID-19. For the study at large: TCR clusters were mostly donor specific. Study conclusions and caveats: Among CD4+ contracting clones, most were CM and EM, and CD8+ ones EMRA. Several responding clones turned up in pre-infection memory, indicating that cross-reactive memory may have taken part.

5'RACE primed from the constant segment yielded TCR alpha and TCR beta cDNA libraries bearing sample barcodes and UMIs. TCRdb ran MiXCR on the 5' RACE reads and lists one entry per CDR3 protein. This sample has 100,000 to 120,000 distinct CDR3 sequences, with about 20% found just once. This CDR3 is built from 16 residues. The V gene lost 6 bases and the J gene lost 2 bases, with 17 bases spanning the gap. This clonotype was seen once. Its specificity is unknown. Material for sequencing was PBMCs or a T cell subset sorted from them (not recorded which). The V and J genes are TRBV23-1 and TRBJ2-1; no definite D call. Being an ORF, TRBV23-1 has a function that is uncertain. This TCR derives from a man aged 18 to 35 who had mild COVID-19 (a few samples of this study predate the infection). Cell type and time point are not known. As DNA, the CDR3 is TGCGCCAGCAGGAAAGTGGCAGTGGGCACCTACAATGAGCAGTTCTTC. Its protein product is CASRKVAVGTYNEQFF.